The 26 T cell receptor beta chains in this list originate from one sample, sequenced in a study of blood T cell repertoires in COVID-19. Libraries were prepared by immunoSEQ multiplex PCR; TCRdb keeps only in-frame clonotypes and omits some of them. Of around 230,000 clones listed, about 85% were seen once; the top ten hold 7.2%. The sample was peripheral blood. These receptor sequences come from a man aged 55 to 70 who had recovered from COVID-19.

The chain recombines TRBV24-1 with TRBJ2-3; 8 bases agree with TRBD2. CDR1 KGHDR and CDR2 SFDVKD come from the germline V gene. V was clipped by 2 bases and J by 6 bases; unmatched bases: 6. There are 15 residues in the CDR3. In DNA, the CDR3 is TGTGCCACCAGTGATTCGCGGGGGGCCGGGGATACGCAGTATTTT. It yields the protein CATSDSRGAGDTQYF.

The count of this clone is one. The chain employs TRBV7-7 and TRBJ2-5; perhaps TRBD2 as D (6 bases). The CDR3 covers 14 residues. V lost 4 bases and J lost 4, with 13 bases in between. CDR1 is SSHAT and CDR2 is FNYEAQ in the germline V gene (reference sequence). The CDR3 region has the DNA TGTGCCAGCAGCTACACCGGGAGCCTAGAGACCCAGTACTTC. Protein product: CASSYTGSLETQYF.

The chain's CDR3 is CASSLGAANQPQHF. The CDR3 DNA is TGCGCCAGCAGCTTAGGGGCGGCCAATCAGCCCCAGCATTTT. V usage is TRBV5-1 and J usage is TRBJ1-5, with a possible D match to TRBD1 (5 bases). This CDR3 has 14 residues. With 2 bases removed from V and 3 bases from J, the gap between germline ends came to 9 bases. Germline CDR1 is SGHRS and CDR2 is YFSETQ.

The gene calls are TRBV5-1 and TRBJ2-7, with TRBD2 matching 10 bases. Germline V gene sequence: CDR1 SGHRS, CDR2 YFSETQ. The CDR3 extends over 16 amino acids. V gave up 4 bases and J gave up 4 bases; unmatched junction bases: 11. This CDR3 reads CASSPIAGGIGYEQYF. The CDR3 DNA is TGCGCCAGCAGCCCTATAGCGGGGGGAATCGGTTACGAGCAGTACTTC.

The chain joins TRBV18 to TRBJ1-1, with 8 bases aligning to TRBD1. CDR3 size: 15 residues. Germline lookup yields CDR1 KGHSH and CDR2 LQKENI. V was clipped by 6 bases and J by 8 bases; unmatched bases: 14. This CDR3 is CASSERTGIGREAFF. CDR3 nucleotides: TGTGCCAGCTCTGAGAGGACAGGGATTGGGCGAGAAGCTTTCTTT.

The CDR3 here is CASRRLPTGEYGYTF. The DNA for the CDR3 is TGTGCCAGTCGGAGACTTCCGACAGGGGAATATGGCTACACCTTC. The chain links TRBV2 to TRBJ1-2; TRBD1 matches 8 bases. This CDR3 is 15 amino acids long. With 9 bases clipped from V and 5 bases from J, the junction kept 14 bases outside the gene matches. Looked up from germline, CDR1 is SNHLY and CDR2 is FYNNEI.

The V and J genes are TRBV4-2 and TRBJ1-2; D gene uncertain. The V gene lost 6 bases and the J gene lost 2 bases, with 13 bases spanning the gap. The germline V gene encodes CDR1 LGHNA and CDR2 YNFKEQ. This CDR3 spans 14 amino acids. The CDR3 nucleotides are TGTGCCAGCAGGGCCGAGGGTAGCAACTATGGCTACACCTTC. Protein product: CASRAEGSNYGYTF.

This clone was seen just once. This sequence joins TRBV20-1 and TRBJ1-6; D unclear. Trimming left V 3 bases short and J 13 bases short, with 19 bases between. The CDR3 is 14 amino acids. Germline values: CDR1 DFQATT, CDR2 SNEGSKA (reference sequence). CDR3 nucleotides: TGCAGTGCTAGTGTTTCAGGAAGACTATCCCCCCTCCACTTT. This codes for CSASVSGRLSPLHF.

V is TRBV19 and J is TRBJ1-4; D is uncertain. V dropped 6 bases and J dropped 0 bases, with 20 bases sitting between them. The CDR3 runs 18 residues. Germline loops: CDR1 LNHDA, CDR2 SQIVND (reference sequence). As DNA, the CDR3 is TGTGCCAGTAGAGATCGACGGACTCCTATTGCAACTAATGAAAAACTGTTTTTT. It codes for CASRDRRTPIATNEKLFF.

The V gene is TRBV5-4, the J gene TRBJ1-2; no definite D call. This CDR3 has 13 amino acids. The germline V gene encodes CDR1 SGHNT and CDR2 YYREEE (reference sequence). V was clipped by 1 base and J by 1 base, with 5 bases between them. The CDR3 loop reads CASSLRGNYGYTF. CDR3 nucleotide sequence: TGTGCCAGCAGCTTGCGGGGTAACTATGGCTACACCTTC.

This sequence joins TRBV7-9 and TRBJ1-5; 9 bases line up with TRBD1. Losses at the gene ends were 5 bases for V and 4 bases for J; bases not matched to a gene: 3. Germline loops: CDR1 SEHNR, CDR2 FQNEAQ (reference sequence). CDR3 length: 14 residues. The CDR3 region is CASSPGTGNQPQHF. DNA for the CDR3: TGTGCCAGCAGCCCAGGGACAGGGAATCAGCCCCAGCATTTT.

This chain connects TRBV3-1 (or the pseudogene TRBV3-2) to TRBJ2-2; 10 positions agree with TRBD1. J lost 10 bases, V lost 5 bases, and 13 bases had no gene match. Per germline, CDR1 LGHDT and CDR2 YNNKEL (reference sequence). The CDR3 is 16 residues long. CDR3 sequence reads: CASSTQSGTGAKELFF. CDR3 nucleotides: TGTGCCAGCAGCACACAATCCGGGACAGGGGCGAAGGAGCTGTTTTTT.

This chain uses TRBV7-9 with TRBJ2-5; 10 bases are a match to TRBD2. Germline assignment: CDR1 SEHNR and CDR2 FQNEAQ (reference sequence). This CDR3 is built from 18 residues. J was trimmed by 3 bases and V by 5 bases; bases with no gene match: 15. This CDR3 is CASSPPWGFLAGEETQYF. CDR3 coding DNA: TGTGCCAGCAGCCCTCCTTGGGGTTTTCTAGCGGGAGAAGAGACCCAGTACTTC.

This chain links TRBV7-9 with TRBJ2-2; 16 bases match TRBD2. V was clipped by 4 bases and J by 7 bases; unmatched bases: 12. The CDR3 sequence is 19 residues long. Germline values: CDR1 SEHNR, CDR2 FQNEAQ (reference sequence). The CDR3 region has the DNA TGTGCCAGCAGCTCCATCACGGGGACTAGCGGGGGGGCCAGCGGGGAGCTGTTTTTT. Residues: CASSSITGTSGGASGELFF.

The gene calls are TRBV19 and TRBJ2-5; a weak D match, TRBD2 (6 bases). V was pared by 10 bases and J by 3 bases, with 21 bases between. CDR3 length: 15 amino acids. Germline V lookup: CDR1 LNHDA, CDR2 SQIVND (reference sequence). CDR3 amino acids: CATGGGMGYEETQYF. The CDR3 DNA reads as TGTGCCACCGGCGGAGGGATGGGGTACGAAGAGACCCAGTACTTC. Using reference TRBV19 and TRBJ2-5 for the parts outside the CDR3, the full variable domain is DGGITQSPKYLFRKEGQNVTLSCEQNLNHDAMYWYRQDPGQGLRLIYYSQIVNDFQKGDIAEGYSVSREKKESFPLTVTSAQKNPTAFYLCATGGGMGYEETQYFGPGTRLLVL.

The chain joins TRBV5-1 to TRBJ2-1, with 7 bases aligning to TRBD2. This CDR3 has 16 residues. CDR1 is SGHRS, CDR2 YFSETQ, per germline. Trimming cost V 6 bases and J 11 bases; bases outside gene matches: 20. As DNA, the CDR3 is TGCGCCAGCAAAAAGGAGTGGGGACTACCGGACCTAAAGCAGTTCTTC. Translating gives CASKKEWGLPDLKQFF. Combining the CDR3 with reference TRBV5-1 and TRBJ2-1 gives the whole variable domain KAGVTQTPRYLIKTRGQQVTLSCSPISGHRSVSWYQQTPGQGLQFLFEYFSETQRNKGNFPGRFSGRQFSNSRSEMNVSTLELGDSALYLCASKKEWGLPDLKQFFGPGTRLTVL.

The chain combines TRBV24-1 with TRBJ2-1; no firm D call. Looked up from germline, CDR1 is KGHDR and CDR2 is SFDVKD. Trimming left V 11 bases short and J 3 bases short, with 13 bases between. This CDR3 contains 13 residues. The CDR3 coding sequence is TGTGCCATCGACAACGAAGGCTACAATGAGCAGTTCTTC. Translation gives CAIDNEGYNEQFF.

The chain carries TRBV19 and TRBJ1-1, with 11 nucleotides matching TRBD1. CDR1 is LNHDA, CDR2 SQIVND, per germline (reference sequence). This CDR3 has 15 residues. V lost 4 bases to trimming and J lost 10 bases; unmatched junction nucleotides: 11. The CDR3 bases are TGTGCCAGTAGTAACCCCGACCGGGACAGGGGGGTAGCTTTCTTT. Its translation: CASSNPDRDRGVAFF.

The chain recombines TRBV6-5 with TRBJ2-1, with a possible D match to TRBD2 (6 bases). The V end was cut by 0 bases, the J end by 7 bases, with 7 bases between. Per germline, CDR1 MNHEY and CDR2 SVGAGI. The CDR3 loop spans 13 amino acids. The CDR3 protein is CASSYSAGNEQFF. In DNA, the CDR3 is TGTGCCAGCAGTTACTCGGCGGGGAATGAGCAGTTCTTC.

J is TRBJ1-1 and V is TRBV9; D gene unclear. Trimming shortened V by 0 bases and J by 11 bases, and 14 bases separated the two germline ends. In germline, CDR1 is SGDLS, CDR2 YYNGEE. This CDR3 contains 13 residues. CDR3 nucleotide sequence: TGTGCCAGCAGCGTAGGAGGTATCGAGATGGCTTTCTTT. Protein product: CASSVGGIEMAFF.

This clone came up once. The chain recombines TRBV19 with TRBJ1-6; the D is unclear. V gave up 5 bases and J gave up 9 bases, with 17 bases separating them. CDR3 length equals 15 residues. Germline V lookup: CDR1 LNHDA, CDR2 SQIVND (reference sequence). Here the CDR3 DNA reads TGTGCCAGTAGTGTAAACTCAGGTCCCGGTTCACCCCTCCACTTT. Encoded protein: CASSVNSGPGSPLHF.

The chain joins TRBV2 to TRBJ2-3, with 9 bases aligning to TRBD2. Germline V lookup: CDR1 SNHLY, CDR2 FYNNEI. The CDR3 is 16 residues long. V shed 8 bases, J shed 3 bases, and the junction held 12 bases outside the gene matches. CDR3 nucleotide sequence: TGTGCCAGCCTCTCATTGCGGGGGGGCCTTACAGATACGCAGTATTTT. Translation gives CASLSLRGGLTDTQYF.

This chain links TRBV10-3 with TRBJ2-1; 9 bases agree with TRBD2. Germline loops: CDR1 ENHRY, CDR2 SYGVKD. V lost 3 bases, J lost 0 bases, and 12 bases stayed unmatched. The CDR3 is 19 residues long. The CDR3 here is CAISDRVAGEGRSYNEQFF. In nucleotides, the CDR3 is TGTGCCATCAGTGATAGGGTAGCGGGGGAGGGTCGCTCCTACAATGAGCAGTTCTTC.

The V gene is TRBV5-1, the J gene TRBJ1-2; 10 bases line up with TRBD1. The CDR3 totals 15 residues. The germline V gene has CDR1 SGHRS and CDR2 YFSETQ. With 2 bases clipped from V and 7 bases from J, the junction kept 8 bases outside the gene matches. The CDR3 sequence: CASSFGRQGALGYTF. As DNA, the CDR3 is TGCGCCAGCAGCTTCGGGCGACAGGGGGCCCTTGGCTACACCTTC. Together with reference TRBV5-1 and TRBJ1-2, the CDR3 gives the full variable domain: KAGVTQTPRYLIKTRGQQVTLSCSPISGHRSVSWYQQTPGQGLQFLFEYFSETQRNKGNFPGRFSGRQFSNSRSEMNVSTLELGDSALYLCASSFGRQGALGYTFGSGTRLTVV.

On this clone: The same CDR3 is also encoded by other DNA sequences in this sample. The chain is built from TRBV12-3 or TRBV12-4 and TRBJ1-2, with a possible D match to TRBD1 (5 bases). CDR3 length: 13 amino acids. V was shortened by 2 bases and J by 5 bases, with 9 bases between the two germline ends. The CDR3 reads CASSLWQGYGYTF. For the CDR3, the DNA is TGTGCCAGCAGTTTATGGCAGGGATATGGCTACACCTTC.

V is TRBV14 and J is TRBJ2-7; no reliable D call. V was pared by 5 bases and J by 4 bases, with 6 bases between. Germline loops: CDR1 SGHDN, CDR2 FVKESK. This CDR3 contains 11 residues. The CDR3 loop is CASSSQYEQYF. The CDR3 bases are TGTGCCAGCAGCTCACAATACGAGCAGTACTTC.